This T cell receptor (beta chain) emerged from a study of shared clonotypes between healthy human individuals. Turning to the study itself: CD4 naive and CD4 memory each took three plates per donor, while CD8 naive took two and CD8 memory one.

Each cell subset's genomic DNA was divided evenly among several immunoSEQ plates. The repertoire was sequenced with immunoSEQ multiplex PCR; TCRdb's copy has only in-frame clones and lacks some. Altogether about 2.4 million clones are present, roughly 93% being singletons, with the ten largest covering 0.35% to 0.45%. The study enrolled healthy HIV-negative adults without recent acute infections or vaccinations as donors. Deletions cut 5 bases from V and 3 bases from J, with 13 bases between. CDR1 SGHTA and CDR2 FQGTGA come from the germline V gene. The length of the CDR3 is 15 residues. The V gene is TRBV7-3, the J gene TRBJ2-2; D is perhaps TRBD1 or TRBD2 (5 bases each). Source material: naive CD4+ T cells from PBMCs. Subset given: CD45RA+ positively selected. This sequence originates from a man in his late teens or twenties in good health. Some clones in this sample may be carry-over from other donors' samples. The CDR3 here is CASSPGTHYTGELFF. The CDR3 bases are TGTGCCAGCAGCCCCGGGACCCATTACACCGGGGAGCTGTTTTTT. The variable domain in full, with the rest retrieved from reference TRBV7-3 and TRBJ2-2, is GAGVSQTPSNKVTEKGKYVELRCDPISGHTALYWYRQSLGQGPEFLIYFQGTGAADDSGLPNDRFFAVRPEGSVSTLKIQRTERGDSAVYLCASSPGTHYTGELFFGEGSRLTVL.